Below, 23 T cell receptor beta chains from the same sample are listed, as sequenced in a study of cytomegalovirus exposure and HLA in healthy donors. Vbeta (60) and Jbeta (13) primers were used in the PCR. The data were produced by immunoSEQ multiplex PCR, yet TCRdb's version contains in-frame clones alone and is incomplete. The sample has 60,000 to 90,000 clones; 70% are singletons. The specimen sequenced was PBMCs. The origin of the receptors is a woman aged 45-65 years in good health and CMV-seropositive.

The V and J genes are TRBV6-5 and TRBJ2-2, with D possibly matching TRBD2 (7 bases). V gave up 7 bases and J gave up 7 bases, with 19 bases separating them. In germline, CDR1 is MNHEY, CDR2 SVGAGI. The CDR3 contains 15 residues. For the CDR3, the DNA is TGTGCCAGCAAGGGGGGAGGGGGGAATATCGGGGAGCTGTTTTTT. This translates into CASKGGGGNIGELFF.

The CDR3 nucleotides read TGTGCCATCAGTGAGTCGGCACAATCCTACGAGCAGTACTTC. This translates into CAISESAQSYEQYF. This chain connects TRBV10-3 to TRBJ2-7; D uncertain. Trimming pared 0 bases from V and 1 base from J, leaving 7 bases between. This CDR3 has 14 residues. The germline gives CDR1 ENHRY, CDR2 SYGVKD.

The chain combines TRBV7-2 with TRBJ1-2, with D perhaps matching TRBD1 (6 bases). Trimming stripped 5 bases from V and 11 bases from J, with 30 bases between. The germline gives CDR1 SGHTA, CDR2 FQGNSA. This CDR3 contains 17 residues. CDR3 DNA sequence: TGTGCCAGCAGCCTGAACCCTTTTAACCGGGACAAGGGATGGTACACCTTC. This encodes CASSLNPFNRDKGWYTF.

The chain couples TRBV28 to TRBJ2-7; 7 bases align to TRBD1. This CDR3 region has 14 residues. V was clipped by 10 bases and J by 4 bases; unmatched bases: 13. Germline-derived CDR1 and CDR2 are MDHEN and SYDVKM. CDR3 nucleotide sequence: TGTGCCACCATAGAGACAGGGCGAGATTACGAGCAGTACTTC. It encodes CATIETGRDYEQYF. Filled out from reference TRBV28 and TRBJ2-7, the complete variable domain reads DVKVTQSSRYLVKRTGEKVFLECVQDMDHENMFWYRQDPGLGLRLIYFSYDVKMKEKGDIPEGYSVSREKKERFSLILESASTNQTSMYLCATIETGRDYEQYFGPGTRLTVT.

This CDR3 is CASGSLTGTGIYNEQFF. Here the CDR3 DNA reads TGTGCTAGTGGGTCCCTAACCGGGACAGGAATATACAATGAGCAGTTCTTC. The chain joins TRBV12-5 to TRBJ2-1, with 8 bases that match TRBD1. CDR3 size: 17 residues. Per the germline V gene, CDR1 is LGHNT and CDR2 is FRNRAP. Losses at the gene ends were 6 bases for V and 4 bases for J; bases not matched to a gene: 14.

The table lists this clone with a few counts. The rearrangement links TRBV7-2 to TRBJ1-2; tentatively, D is TRBD1 (6 bases). This CDR3 is 13 amino acids long. The V and J ends lost 7 bases and 8 bases respectively, with 17 bases between them. The germline V gene encodes CDR1 SGHTA and CDR2 FQGNSA. The CDR3 is CASNDIPGVGYTF. DNA of the CDR3: TGTGCCAGCAACGATATCCCAGGGGTGGGCTACACCTTC. The variable domain in full, with the rest retrieved from reference TRBV7-2 and TRBJ1-2, is GAGVSQSPSNKVTEKGKDVELRCDPISGHTALYWYRQSLGQGLEFLIYFQGNSAPDKSGLPSDRFSAERTGGSVSTLTIQRTQQEDSAVYLCASNDIPGVGYTFGSGTRLTVV.

The chain carries TRBV29-1 and TRBJ2-7; D is possibly TRBD1 (5 bases). The CDR3 sequence is 13 residues long. The V gene's germline CDR1 is SQVTM and CDR2 ANQGSEA. The V and J ends lost 5 bases and 0 bases respectively, with 11 bases between them. The CDR3 is CSVQGPSSYEQYF. In nucleotides, the CDR3 is TGCAGCGTTCAGGGTCCTAGCTCCTACGAGCAGTACTTC.

In regard to this clone: The same CDR3 can be traced to other DNA sequences in this sample. The V gene is TRBV5-1, the J gene TRBJ2-3, with D perhaps TRBD2 (7 bases). The ends were cut back, 0 bases at V and 5 bases at J, with 13 bases in the middle. CDR1 and CDR2 (germline): SGHRS, YFSETQ. The CDR3 has 15 residues. CDR3 region: CASSLGAGAGDTQYF. The DNA of the CDR3 is TGCGCCAGCAGCTTGGGGGCGGGGGCCGGAGATACGCAGTATTTT.

This chain uses TRBV4-1 with TRBJ1-1, with 8 bases matching TRBD1. Looked up from germline, CDR1 is MGHRA and CDR2 is YSYEKL. This CDR3 is built from 16 residues. With 3 bases clipped from V and 3 bases from J, the junction kept 9 bases outside the gene matches. The CDR3 is CASSHGQGVLDTEAFF. For the CDR3, the DNA is TGCGCCAGCAGCCATGGACAGGGCGTTCTGGACACTGAAGCTTTCTTT.

This clone occurred a few times. The chain employs TRBV9 and TRBJ2-7; a weak D match, TRBD1 (5 bases). Trimming cost V 0 bases and J 0 bases, with 13 bases left between them. CDR1 and CDR2 from the germline V gene are SGDLS and YYNGEE. The CDR3 runs 16 residues. Here the CDR3 DNA reads TGTGCCAGCAGCGTAGGACTCGACAGCCACTCCTACGAGCAGTACTTC. It encodes CASSVGLDSHSYEQYF.

The V gene is TRBV25-1, the J gene TRBJ2-1, with D perhaps matching TRBD2 (5 bases). V was trimmed by 5 bases and J by 5 bases, leaving 13 bases between them. CDR3 length: 14 amino acids. The V gene's germline CDR1 is MGHDK and CDR2 SYGVNS. The CDR3 loop reads CASSPRTENNEQFF. Here the CDR3 DNA reads TGTGCCAGCAGTCCGCGGACTGAAAACAATGAGCAGTTCTTC.

This rearrangement joins TRBV5-6 to TRBJ1-2; D might be TRBD1 (5 bases). CDR1 and CDR2 from the germline V gene are SGHDT and YYEEEE. The CDR3 runs to 12 residues. Trimming pared 1 base from V and 5 bases from J, leaving 6 bases between. The CDR3, as DNA: TGTGCCAGCAGCTTGACAGGATATGGCTACACCTTC. Translation gives CASSLTGYGYTF.

The J gene is TRBJ1-1, the V gene TRBV18, with D possibly matching TRBD1 (6 bases). The CDR3 runs to 15 residues. Looked up from germline, CDR1 is KGHSH and CDR2 is LQKENI. V lost 2 bases and J 0 bases, leaving 10 bases between the germline ends. This CDR3 is CASSPGQKMNTEAFF. CDR3 DNA sequence: TGTGCCAGCTCACCAGGACAGAAAATGAACACTGAAGCTTTCTTT.

CDR3 sequence reads: CASSPTGGLNSYEQYF. DNA of the CDR3: TGTGCCAGCAGCCCGACAGGGGGCTTAAACTCCTACGAGCAGTACTTC. The chain links TRBV7-2 to TRBJ2-7; 10 bases line up with TRBD1. The junction had 7 bases not matched to a gene; V was cut back by 5 bases and J by 0 bases. CDR3 length equals 16 residues. Germline V gene lookup returns CDR1 SGHTA and CDR2 FQGNSA.

This clone was seen a handful of times. The V gene is TRBV6-6, the J gene TRBJ1-2, with D tentatively TRBD1 (6 bases). Per germline, CDR1 MNHNY and CDR2 SVGAGI (reference sequence). The length of the CDR3 is 15 residues. The germline V and J ends were trimmed by 6 bases and 0 bases, with 14 bases remaining between them. DNA of the CDR3: TGTGCCAGCAGATCCGCGACAGGCCCTAACTATGGCTACACCTTC. Translating it yields CASRSATGPNYGYTF.

The chain couples TRBV7-2 to TRBJ2-1; 15 positions match TRBD2. This CDR3 contains 15 residues. Germline V CDR1 and CDR2: SGHTA, FQGNSA. The ends lost 1 base at V and 10 bases at J; junction bases unmatched: 2. CDR3 in amino acids: CASSLDGTSGREQFF. Here the CDR3 DNA reads TGTGCCAGCAGCTTAGATGGGACTAGCGGGAGGGAGCAGTTCTTC.

Only a few counts were recorded for this clone. The V gene is TRBV29-1, the J gene TRBJ2-1, with D possibly TRBD2 on 5 matching bases. The V and J ends lost 4 bases and 5 bases respectively, with 15 bases between them. This CDR3 comprises 14 residues. Germline CDR1 is SQVTM and CDR2 is ANQGSEA. CDR3: CSVGGKEVNNEQFF. In DNA form, the CDR3 reads TGCAGCGTTGGAGGTAAGGAGGTCAACAATGAGCAGTTCTTC.

This clone was seen more than once but under ten times. This rearrangement joins TRBV4-3 to TRBJ2-5, with a tentative D call TRBD2 (6 bases). V lost 3 bases and J 5 bases, leaving 16 bases between the germline ends. Per germline, CDR1 LGHNA and CDR2 YSLEER. This CDR3 is 15 amino acids long. The CDR3 sequence: CASSQVTSSRETQYF. The CDR3 coding sequence is TGCGCCAGCAGCCAGGTGACTAGTTCCCGGGAGACCCAGTACTTC.

J is TRBJ2-7 and V is TRBV7-9; D is possibly TRBD1 (6 bases). V gave up 5 bases and J gave up 2 bases, with 10 bases separating them. The CDR3 covers 13 residues. Germline values: CDR1 SEHNR, CDR2 FQNEAQ (reference sequence). In DNA form, the CDR3 reads TGTGCCAGCAGCGCAGCAGGGGCCTACGAGCAGTACTTC. This encodes CASSAAGAYEQYF.

This chain uses TRBV30 with TRBJ1-5; 8 bases agree with TRBD1. The J segment lost 2 bases and the V segment lost 3 bases, leaving 3 bases of the junction unmatched. The CDR3 is 14 amino acids. Germline V lookup: CDR1 GTSNPN, CDR2 SVGIG (reference sequence). CDR3 nucleotides: TGTGCCTGGAGCCGGGGACAGGGCAATCAGCCCCAGCATTTT. Amino acids: CAWSRGQGNQPQHF.

This sequence joins TRBV5-1 and TRBJ2-1, with D possibly being TRBD2 (10 bases). V shed 4 bases and J shed 8 bases, with 25 bases lying between them. This CDR3 is built from 17 residues. The germline V gene has CDR1 SGHRS and CDR2 YFSETQ. The CDR3 reads CASSVVLAGTGLDEQFF. As DNA, the CDR3 is TGCGCCAGCAGCGTGGTACTAGCGGGGACAGGGCTAGATGAGCAGTTCTTC.

This chain connects TRBV30 to TRBJ1-2; 9 bases agree with TRBD1. In germline, CDR1 is GTSNPN, CDR2 SVGIG (reference sequence). There are 14 residues in the CDR3. J was trimmed by 8 bases and V by 5 bases; bases with no gene match: 12. This CDR3 is CAWGTGTGNRGYTF. The CDR3, as DNA: TGTGCCTGGGGTACCGGGACAGGGAATAGAGGCTACACCTTC. Variable domain in full (rest from reference TRBV30 and TRBJ1-2): SQTIHQWPATLVQPVGSPLSLECTVEGTSNPNLYWYRQAAGRGLQLLFYSVGIGQISSEVPQNLSASRPQDRQFILSSKKLLLSDSGFYLCAWGTGTGNRGYTFGSGTRLTVV.

V gene TRBV6-5 combines with J gene TRBJ1-1, with no clear D. V lost 6 bases and J lost 1, with 9 bases in between. Germline loops: CDR1 MNHEY, CDR2 SVGAGI. There are 13 residues in the CDR3. CDR3 amino acids: CASSPNRNTEAFF. CDR3 in DNA: TGTGCCAGCAGCCCAAACAGGAACACTGAAGCTTTCTTT.